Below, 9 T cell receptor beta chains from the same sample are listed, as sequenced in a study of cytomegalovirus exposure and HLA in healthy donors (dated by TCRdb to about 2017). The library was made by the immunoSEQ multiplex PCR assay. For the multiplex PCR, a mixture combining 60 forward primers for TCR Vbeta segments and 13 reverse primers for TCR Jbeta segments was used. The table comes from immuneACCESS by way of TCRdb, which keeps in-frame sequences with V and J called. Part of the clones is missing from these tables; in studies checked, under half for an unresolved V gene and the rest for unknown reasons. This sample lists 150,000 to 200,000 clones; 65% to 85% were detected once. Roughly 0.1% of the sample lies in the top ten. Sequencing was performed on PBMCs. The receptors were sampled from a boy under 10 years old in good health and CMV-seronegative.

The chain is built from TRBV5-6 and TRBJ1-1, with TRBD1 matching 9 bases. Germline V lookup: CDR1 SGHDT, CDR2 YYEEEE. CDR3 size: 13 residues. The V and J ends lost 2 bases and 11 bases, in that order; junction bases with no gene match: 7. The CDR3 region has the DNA TGTGCCAGCAGCTTACAGGGGGCCGGGGGTGCTTTCTTT. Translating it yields CASSLQGAGGAFF.

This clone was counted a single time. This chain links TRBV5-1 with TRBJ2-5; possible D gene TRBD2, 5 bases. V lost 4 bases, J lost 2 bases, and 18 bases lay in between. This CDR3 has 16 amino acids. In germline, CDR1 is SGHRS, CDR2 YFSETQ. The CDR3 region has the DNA TGCGCCAGCAGCCCCTTAGGTGGACTGATACAAGAGACCCAGTACTTC. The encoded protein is CASSPLGGLIQETQYF.

The CDR3 DNA sequence: TGTGCCAGTAGTTCGCCGAGGGGGCTCGGGCAGCCCCAGCATTTT. It is translated as CASSSPRGLGQPQHF. This chain uses TRBV19 with TRBJ1-5, with 7 bases matching TRBD1. Germline CDR1 is LNHDA and CDR2 is SQIVND (reference sequence). The V gene end was trimmed by 5 bases and the J gene end by 7 bases; junction bases not matched to a gene: 11. This CDR3 spans 15 amino acids.

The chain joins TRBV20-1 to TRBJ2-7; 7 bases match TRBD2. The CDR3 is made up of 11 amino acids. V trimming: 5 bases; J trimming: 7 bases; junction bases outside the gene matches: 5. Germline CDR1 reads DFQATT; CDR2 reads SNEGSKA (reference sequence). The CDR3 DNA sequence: TGCAGTGCTGCGGGGGTCGAAGAGCAGTACTTC. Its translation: CSAAGVEEQYF.

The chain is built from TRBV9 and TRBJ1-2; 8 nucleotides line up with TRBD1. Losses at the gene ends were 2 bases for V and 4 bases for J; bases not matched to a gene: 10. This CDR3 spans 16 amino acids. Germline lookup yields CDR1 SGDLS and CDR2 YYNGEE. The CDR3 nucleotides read TGTGCCAGCAGCGTTGGACAGGGCGTCTATAGCTATGGCTACACCTTC. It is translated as CASSVGQGVYSYGYTF. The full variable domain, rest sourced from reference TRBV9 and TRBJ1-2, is DSGVTQTPKHLITATGQRVTLRCSPRSGDLSVYWYQQSLDQGLQFLIQYYNGEERAKGNILERFSAQQFPDLHSELNLSSLELGDSALYFCASSVGQGVYSYGYTFGSGTRLTVV.

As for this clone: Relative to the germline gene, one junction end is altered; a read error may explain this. CDR3 nucleotides: TGTGCCAGCAGTGTAAACAGGGGGCTTGAACCTTTCTTT. Residues: CASSVNRGLEPFF. The chain employs TRBV6-5 and TRBJ1-1; 9 positions agree with TRBD1. The CDR3 totals 13 residues. Germline CDR1 MNHEY, CDR2 SVGAGI.

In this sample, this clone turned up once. CDR3 bases: TGTGCCAGCACCCGGGGGATCTTGGGACGGACCTACGAGCAGTACTTC. Protein: CASTRGILGRTYEQYF. This rearrangement joins TRBV6-6 to TRBJ2-7; weak D call: TRBD2 (6 bases). The CDR3 length is 16 residues. CDR1 is MNHNY and CDR2 is SVGAGI in the germline V gene (reference sequence). Trimming left V 7 bases short and J 2 bases short, with 21 bases between.

For the CDR3, the DNA is TGTGCCAGCAGCCGAAAGAGGGGGCGTCCTACTAGCTCCTATAATTCACCCCTCCACTTT. It codes for CASSRKRGRPTSSYNSPLHF. The genes are TRBV4-2 and TRBJ1-6, with TRBD1 matching over 7 bases. Trimming took 4 bases from V and 0 from J; bases not matched to a gene: 15. In germline, CDR1 is LGHNA, CDR2 YNFKEQ. There are 20 residues in the CDR3.

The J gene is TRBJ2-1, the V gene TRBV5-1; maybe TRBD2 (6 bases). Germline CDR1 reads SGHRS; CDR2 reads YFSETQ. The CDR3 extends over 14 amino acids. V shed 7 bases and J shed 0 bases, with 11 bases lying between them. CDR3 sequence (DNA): TGCGCCAGCGGAGGGAAAAACTCCTACAATGAGCAGTTCTTC. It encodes CASGGKNSYNEQFF.